The subject of this entry is one T cell receptor (beta chain). What it binds is not known. These data are taken from a study of OX40 agonist ivuxolimab in advanced cancers. Study-wide results and limits: Expanded peripheral T-cell antigen specificity went undetermined. Low normalized T-cell clonal expansion was additionally recorded for some nonresponders.

Here immunoSEQ multiplex PCR was the method, and the copy in TCRdb shows in-frame clones only, minus some. The sample contains roughly 25,000 clones, approximately 73% of which appear only once. V was pared by 5 bases and J by 5 bases, with 10 bases of the junction left unmatched. CDR1 is SGHNT and CDR2 is YENEEA in the germline V gene. The CDR3 runs 15 residues. The specimen was CD4+ or CD8+ T cells sorted from blood, collected in a trial of the OX40 agonist ivuxolimab. The V and J genes are TRBV11-3 and TRBJ2-5; 8 bases fit TRBD2. This clonotype originated in an adult with an advanced solid tumor such as melanoma, head and neck, liver or kidney cancer. The CDR3 protein is CASSPASSGVETQYF. In DNA, the CDR3 is TGTGCCAGCAGCCCCGCGAGTAGCGGGGTGGAGACCCAGTACTTC.